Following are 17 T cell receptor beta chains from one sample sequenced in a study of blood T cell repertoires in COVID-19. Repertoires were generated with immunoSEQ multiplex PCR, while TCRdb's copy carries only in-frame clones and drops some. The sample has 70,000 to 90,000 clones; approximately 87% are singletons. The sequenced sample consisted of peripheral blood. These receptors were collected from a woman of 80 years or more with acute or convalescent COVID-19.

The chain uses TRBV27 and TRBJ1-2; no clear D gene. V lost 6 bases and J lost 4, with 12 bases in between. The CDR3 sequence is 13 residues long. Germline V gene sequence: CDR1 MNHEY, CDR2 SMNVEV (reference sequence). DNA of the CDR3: TGTGCCAGCAGCCCCGGGGTAGGCTATGGCTACACCTTC. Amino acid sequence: CASSPGVGYGYTF.

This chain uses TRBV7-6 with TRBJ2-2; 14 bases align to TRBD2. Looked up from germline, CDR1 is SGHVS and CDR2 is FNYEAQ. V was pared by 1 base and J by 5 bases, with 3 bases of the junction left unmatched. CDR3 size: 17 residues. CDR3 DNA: TGTGCCAGCAGCTTAGTTGGACTAGCGGGAGGAACCGGGGAGCTGTTTTTT. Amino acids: CASSLVGLAGGTGELFF.

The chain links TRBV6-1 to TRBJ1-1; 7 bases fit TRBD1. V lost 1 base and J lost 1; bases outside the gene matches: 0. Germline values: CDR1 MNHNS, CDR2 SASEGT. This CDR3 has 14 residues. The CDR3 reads CASSEGTGNTEAFF. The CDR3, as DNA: TGTGCCAGCAGTGAAGGGACAGGGAACACTGAAGCTTTCTTT.

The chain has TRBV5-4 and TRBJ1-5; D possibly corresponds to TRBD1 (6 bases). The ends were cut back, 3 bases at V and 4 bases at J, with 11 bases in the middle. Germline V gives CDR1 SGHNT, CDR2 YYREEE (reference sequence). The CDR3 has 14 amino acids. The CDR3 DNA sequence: TGTGCCAGCAGCTCGCAAGGGGGTAATCAGCCCCAGCATTTT. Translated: CASSSQGGNQPQHF.

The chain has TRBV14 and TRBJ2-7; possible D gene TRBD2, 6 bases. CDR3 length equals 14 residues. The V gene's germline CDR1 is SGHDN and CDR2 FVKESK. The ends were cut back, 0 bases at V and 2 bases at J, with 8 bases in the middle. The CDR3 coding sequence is TGTGCCAGCAGCCAAGAGCCGGGGGCCTACGAGCAGTACTTC. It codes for CASSQEPGAYEQYF. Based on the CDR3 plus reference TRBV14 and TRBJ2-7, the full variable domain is EAGVTQFPSHSVIEKGQTVTLRCDPISGHDNLYWYRRVMGKEIKFLLHFVKESKQDESGMPNNRFLAERTGGTYSTLKVQPAELEDSGVYFCASSQEPGAYEQYFGPGTRLTVT.

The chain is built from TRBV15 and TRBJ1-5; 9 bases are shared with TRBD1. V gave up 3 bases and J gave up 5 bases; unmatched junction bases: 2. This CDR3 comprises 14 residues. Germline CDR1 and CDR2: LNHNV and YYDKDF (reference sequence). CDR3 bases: TGTGCCACCAGCAGGGGACAGGGTTATCAGCCCCAGCATTTT. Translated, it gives CATSRGQGYQPQHF.

The CDR3 region is CASSLDRVGGNTIYF. Here the CDR3 DNA reads TGTGCCAGCAGCTTGGACAGGGTGGGTGGAAACACCATATATTTT. V gene TRBV5-4 combines with J gene TRBJ1-3; weak D call: TRBD1 (6 bases). Between the trimmed V and J ends, which lost 0 bases and 3 bases, there was a span of 10 bases. The V gene's germline CDR1 is SGHNT and CDR2 YYREEE (reference sequence). This CDR3 region has 15 residues.

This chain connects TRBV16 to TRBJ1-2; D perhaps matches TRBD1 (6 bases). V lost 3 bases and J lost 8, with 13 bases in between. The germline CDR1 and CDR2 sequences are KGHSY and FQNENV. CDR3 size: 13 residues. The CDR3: CASSQEQGRGYTF. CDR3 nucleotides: TGTGCCAGCAGCCAGGAACAGGGTCGGGGCTACACCTTC.

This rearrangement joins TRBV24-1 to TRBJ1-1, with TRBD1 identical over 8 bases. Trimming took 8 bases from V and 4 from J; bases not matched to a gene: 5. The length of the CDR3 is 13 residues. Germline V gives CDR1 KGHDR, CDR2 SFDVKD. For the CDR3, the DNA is TGTGCCACCACAGGACAGGGCAGCACTGAAGCTTTCTTT. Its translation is CATTGQGSTEAFF.

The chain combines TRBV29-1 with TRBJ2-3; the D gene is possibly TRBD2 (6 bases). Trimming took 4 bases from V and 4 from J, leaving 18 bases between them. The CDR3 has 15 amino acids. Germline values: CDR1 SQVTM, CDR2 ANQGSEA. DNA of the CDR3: TGCAGCGTTGGTTACAGTGTCGGGAGCGCAGATACGCAGTATTTT. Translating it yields CSVGYSVGSADTQYF.

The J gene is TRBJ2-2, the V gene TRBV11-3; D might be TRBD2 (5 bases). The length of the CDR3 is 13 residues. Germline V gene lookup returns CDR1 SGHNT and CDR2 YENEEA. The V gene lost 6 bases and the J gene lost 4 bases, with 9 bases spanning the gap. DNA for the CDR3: TGTGCCAGCAGAGCGGCGGGCACCGGGGAGCTGTTTTTT. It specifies CASRAAGTGELFF.

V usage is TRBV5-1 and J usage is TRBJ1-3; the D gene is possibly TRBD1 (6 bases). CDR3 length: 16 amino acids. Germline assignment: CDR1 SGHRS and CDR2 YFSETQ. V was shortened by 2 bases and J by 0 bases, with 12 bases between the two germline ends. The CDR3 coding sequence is TGCGCCAGCAGCTTAGAACCACAGGGCTCTGGAAACACCATATATTTT. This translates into CASSLEPQGSGNTIYF.

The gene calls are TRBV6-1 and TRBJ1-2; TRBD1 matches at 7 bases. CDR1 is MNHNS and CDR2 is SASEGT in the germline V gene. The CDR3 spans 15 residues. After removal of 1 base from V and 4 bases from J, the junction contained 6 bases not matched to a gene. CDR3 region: CASSEGDSRVYGYTF. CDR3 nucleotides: TGTGCCAGCAGTGAAGGGGACAGCCGAGTCTATGGCTACACCTTC.

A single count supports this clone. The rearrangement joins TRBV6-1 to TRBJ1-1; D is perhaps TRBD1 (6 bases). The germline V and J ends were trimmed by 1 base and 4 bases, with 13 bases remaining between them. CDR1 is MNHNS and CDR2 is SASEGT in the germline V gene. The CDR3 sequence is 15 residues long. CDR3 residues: CASSEEFGQLTEAFF. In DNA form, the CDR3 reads TGTGCCAGCAGTGAAGAGTTCGGACAGCTCACTGAAGCTTTCTTT.

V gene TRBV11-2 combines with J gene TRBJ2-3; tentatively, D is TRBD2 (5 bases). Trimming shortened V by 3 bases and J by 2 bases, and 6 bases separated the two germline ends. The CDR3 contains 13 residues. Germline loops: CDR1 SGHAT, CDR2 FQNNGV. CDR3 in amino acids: CASSFGLTDTQYF. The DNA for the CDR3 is TGTGCCAGCAGCTTCGGACTCACAGATACGCAGTATTTT.

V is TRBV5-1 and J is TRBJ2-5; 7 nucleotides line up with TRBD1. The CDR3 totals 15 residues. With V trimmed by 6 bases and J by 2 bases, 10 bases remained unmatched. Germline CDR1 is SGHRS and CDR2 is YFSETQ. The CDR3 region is CASKSGAGGQETQYF. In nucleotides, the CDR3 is TGCGCCAGCAAAAGTGGGGCAGGGGGACAAGAGACCCAGTACTTC.

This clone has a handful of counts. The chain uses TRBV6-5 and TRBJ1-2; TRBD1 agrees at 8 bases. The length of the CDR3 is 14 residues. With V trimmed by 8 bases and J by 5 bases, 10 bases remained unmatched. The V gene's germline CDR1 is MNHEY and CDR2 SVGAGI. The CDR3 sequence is CASGIGQGEYGYTF. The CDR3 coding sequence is TGTGCCAGCGGTATTGGACAGGGAGAGTATGGCTACACCTTC.